This TCR beta chain is drawn from a study of T cell changes during pregnancy in multiple sclerosis. The protocol was immunoSEQ multiplex PCR, while the TCRdb copy is restricted to in-frame clones and leaves out a portion. The data show around 35,000 clones, about 91% seen once. The CDR3 runs to 14 residues. Germline CDR1 is SGDLS and CDR2 is YYNGEE. The V end was cut by 3 bases, the J end by 5 bases, with 15 bases between. Sequences were derived from CD4+ T cells from peripheral blood mononuclear cells, sampled after pregnancy. The receptor was isolated from a female donor with multiple sclerosis, enrolled in a pregnancy study. This rearrangement joins TRBV9 to TRBJ2-7; tentative D call: TRBD2 (5 bases). The CDR3 nucleotides read TGTGCCAGCAGCGACTCCGGGAATCTGGACGAGCAGTACTTC. Translating it yields CASSDSGNLDEQYF.